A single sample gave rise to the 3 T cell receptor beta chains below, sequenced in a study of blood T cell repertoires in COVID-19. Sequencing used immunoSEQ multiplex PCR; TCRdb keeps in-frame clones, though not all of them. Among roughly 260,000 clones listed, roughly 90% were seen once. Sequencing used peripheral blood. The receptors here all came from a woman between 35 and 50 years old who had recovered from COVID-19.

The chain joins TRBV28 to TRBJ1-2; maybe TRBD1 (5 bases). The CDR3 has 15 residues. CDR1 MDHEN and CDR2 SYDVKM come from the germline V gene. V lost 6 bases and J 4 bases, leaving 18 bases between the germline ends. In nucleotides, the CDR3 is TGTGCCAGCAGACTGCCGGGGGGGACGGGCTATGGCTACACCTTC. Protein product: CASRLPGGTGYGYTF.

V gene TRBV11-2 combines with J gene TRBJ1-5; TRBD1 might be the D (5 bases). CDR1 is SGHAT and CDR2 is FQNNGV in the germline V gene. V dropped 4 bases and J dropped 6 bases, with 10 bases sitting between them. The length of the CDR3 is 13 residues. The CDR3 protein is CASSWQGSQPQHF. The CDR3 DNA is TGTGCCAGCAGCTGGCAGGGAAGTCAGCCCCAGCATTTT.

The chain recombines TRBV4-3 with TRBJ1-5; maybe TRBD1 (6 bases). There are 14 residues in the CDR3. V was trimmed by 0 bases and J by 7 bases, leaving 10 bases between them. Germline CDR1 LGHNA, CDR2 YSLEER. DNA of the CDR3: TGCGCCAGCAGCCAAGATCTGAGGGGGCAGCCCCAGCATTTT. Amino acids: CASSQDLRGQPQHF.